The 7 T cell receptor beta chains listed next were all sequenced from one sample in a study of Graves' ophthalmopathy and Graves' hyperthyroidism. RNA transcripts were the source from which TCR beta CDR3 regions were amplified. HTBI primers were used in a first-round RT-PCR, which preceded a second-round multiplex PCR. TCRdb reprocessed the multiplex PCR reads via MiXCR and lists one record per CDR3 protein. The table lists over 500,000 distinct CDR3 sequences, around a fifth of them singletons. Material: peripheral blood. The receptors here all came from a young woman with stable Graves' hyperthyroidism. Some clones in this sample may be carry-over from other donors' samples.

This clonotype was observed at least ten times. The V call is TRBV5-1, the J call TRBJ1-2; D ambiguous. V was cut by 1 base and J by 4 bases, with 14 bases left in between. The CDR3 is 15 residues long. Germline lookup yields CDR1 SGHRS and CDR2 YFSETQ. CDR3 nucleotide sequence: TGCGCCAGCAGCTTGCGGCAGGACTCCCCCTATGGCTACACCTTC. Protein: CASSLRQDSPYGYTF.

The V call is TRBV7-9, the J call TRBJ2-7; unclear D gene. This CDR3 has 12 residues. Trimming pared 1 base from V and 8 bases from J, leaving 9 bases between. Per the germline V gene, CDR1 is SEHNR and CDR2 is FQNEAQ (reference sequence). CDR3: CASSLGSIQQYF. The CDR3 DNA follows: TGTGCCAGCAGCTTAGGGAGCATACAGCAGTACTTC. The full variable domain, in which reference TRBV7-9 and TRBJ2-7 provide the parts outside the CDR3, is DTGVSQNPRHKITKRGQNVTFRCDPISEHNRLYWYRQTLGQGPEFLTYFQNEAQLEKSRLLSDRFSAERPKGSFSTLEIQRTEQGDSAMYLCASSLGSIQQYFGPGTRLTVT.

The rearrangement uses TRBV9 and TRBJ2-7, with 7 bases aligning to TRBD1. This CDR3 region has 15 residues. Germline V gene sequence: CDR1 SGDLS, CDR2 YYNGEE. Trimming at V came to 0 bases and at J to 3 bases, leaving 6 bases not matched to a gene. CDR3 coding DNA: TGTGCCAGCAGCGTAGGACAGGGACGGAGCTACGAGCAGTACTTC. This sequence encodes CASSVGQGRSYEQYF.

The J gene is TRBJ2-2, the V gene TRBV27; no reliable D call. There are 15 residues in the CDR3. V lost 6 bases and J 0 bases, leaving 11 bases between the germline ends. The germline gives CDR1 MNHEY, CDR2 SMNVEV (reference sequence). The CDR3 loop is CASSPPRSNTGELFF. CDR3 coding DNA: TGTGCCAGCAGCCCCCCCAGGTCGAACACCGGGGAGCTGTTTTTT.

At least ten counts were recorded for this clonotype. The CDR3 sequence is CASSWRPPGEQYF. CDR3 bases: TGTGCCAGCAGTTGGAGGCCGCCGGGGGAGCAGTACTTC. This sequence joins TRBV2 and TRBJ2-7; maybe TRBD2 (5 bases). The V end lost 5 bases, the J end lost 7 bases, and 15 bases lay between the germline ends. Per germline, CDR1 SNHLY and CDR2 FYNNEI. The CDR3 consists of 13 residues.

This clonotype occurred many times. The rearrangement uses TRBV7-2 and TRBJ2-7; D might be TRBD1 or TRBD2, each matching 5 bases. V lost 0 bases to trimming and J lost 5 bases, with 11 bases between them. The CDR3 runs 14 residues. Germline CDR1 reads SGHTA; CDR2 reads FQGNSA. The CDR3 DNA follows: TGTGCCAGCAGCTTAGCAGGGTTGGGGGACGAGCAGTACTTC. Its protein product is CASSLAGLGDEQYF.

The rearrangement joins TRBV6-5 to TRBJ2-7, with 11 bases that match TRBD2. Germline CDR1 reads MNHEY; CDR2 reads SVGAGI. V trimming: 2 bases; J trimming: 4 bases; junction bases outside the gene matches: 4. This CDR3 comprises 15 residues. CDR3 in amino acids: CASSYTSGRRYEQYF. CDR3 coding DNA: TGTGCCAGCAGTTACACTAGCGGGAGAAGATACGAGCAGTACTTC.